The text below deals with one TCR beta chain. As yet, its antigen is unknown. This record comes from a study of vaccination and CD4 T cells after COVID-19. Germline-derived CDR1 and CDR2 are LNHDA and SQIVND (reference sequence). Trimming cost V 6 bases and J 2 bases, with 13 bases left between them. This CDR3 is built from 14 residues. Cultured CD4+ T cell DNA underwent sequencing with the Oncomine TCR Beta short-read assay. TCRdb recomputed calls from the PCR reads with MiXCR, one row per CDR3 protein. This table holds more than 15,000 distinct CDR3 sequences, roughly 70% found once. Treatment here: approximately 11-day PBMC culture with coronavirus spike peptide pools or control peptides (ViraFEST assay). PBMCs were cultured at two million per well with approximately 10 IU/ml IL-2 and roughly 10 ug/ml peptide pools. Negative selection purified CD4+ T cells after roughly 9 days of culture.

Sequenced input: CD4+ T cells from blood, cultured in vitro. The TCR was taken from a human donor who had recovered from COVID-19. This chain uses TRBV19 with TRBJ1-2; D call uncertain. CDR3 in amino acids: CASRLGQPNYGYTF. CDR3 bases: TGTGCCAGTAGACTCGGGCAGCCAAACTATGGCTACACCTTC.